This record looks at one T cell receptor (beta chain) sequence and its context. Its antigen is not known. The repertoire was sequenced with immunoSEQ multiplex PCR; TCRdb's copy has only in-frame clones and lacks some. Of tens of thousands of clones in the sample, around 90% were seen once. This sample stems from a study of T cell responses to AZD1222 COVID-19 vaccine. The study, taken as a whole, reports: A reported finding is that nearly half of spike-specific TCRs target unmutated variant regions. Repertoires were obtained only post-peak T cell response. Seropositivity was recorded at baseline in only 5 or 6 AZD1222 recipients. The sample set comprised mostly white British donors with more females, and clonal diversity was possibly underestimated.

The CDR3 spans 13 residues. The V and J ends lost 3 bases and 10 bases respectively, with 15 bases between them. CDR1 SNHLY and CDR2 FYNNEI come from the germline V gene. The source material was peripheral blood, sampled 28 days after the second AZD1222 dose. This sequence originates from an adult who received the AZD1222 COVID-19 vaccine. V usage is TRBV2 and J usage is TRBJ1-2; unclear D gene. The CDR3 loop is CASSEAGPFVYTF. The CDR3 DNA reads as TGTGCCAGCAGTGAGGCGGGCCCGTTTGTCTACACCTTC.